The rows below give T cell receptor beta chains drawn from one sample of a study of shared clonotypes between healthy human individuals. The method was immunoSEQ multiplex PCR; TCRdb's version includes in-frame clones alone and lacks a portion of them. The sample yields more than 850,000 clones, more than 75% seen once. The specimen was memory CD4+ T cells from PBMCs. Receptor source: a man between 18 and 35 years old in good health. Some clones in this sample may be carry-over from other donors' samples. The CDR3 runs from the conserved cysteine through the conserved F or W.

j_call v_call cdr3_aa
TRBJ2-7 TRBV2 CASRVGTAGEQYF
TRBJ2-1 TRBV5-1 CASSPEGSGQQFF
TRBJ1-1 TRBV5-1 CASSQRTGTLNTEAFF
TRBJ2-1 TRBV9 CASSVDRDEQFF
TRBJ2-7 TRBV7-8 CASSRGTDRFYEQYF
TRBJ2-6 TRBV5-1 CASSPMGAGANVLTF
TRBJ2-1 TRBV15 CATRLASGSYNEQFF
TRBJ1-4 TRBV18 CASSPPGRAATNEKLFF
TRBJ2-1 TRBV28 CASSPGRRWGEQFF
TRBJ2-3 TRBV9 CASSVVSGGGADTQYF
TRBJ2-1 TRBV5-6 CASSLPGTGYNEQFF
TRBJ1-3 TRBV7-9 CASSLGDTIYF
TRBJ2-3 TRBV4-3 CASSQQYTSGRADTQYF
TRBJ2-3 TRBV7-3 CVSSLTRDRTDTQYF
TRBJ2-1 TRBV4-1 CASSQDERWEQFF
TRBJ1-4 TRBV9 CASSLGLNEKLFF
TRBJ1-2 TRBV20-1 CSAPRDYGYTF
TRBJ2-5 TRBV14 CASSYGWAGTQYF
TRBJ2-3 TRBV7-9 CASSLQALGTDTQYF
TRBJ2-3 TRBV7-8 CASSSWISGDTDTQYF
TRBJ2-1 TRBV4-1 CASSQTGSSYNEQFF
TRBJ1-2 TRBV6-6 CASSYSGEVSGYTF
TRBJ2-1 TRBV19 CASSMLSYNEQFF
TRBJ1-1 TRBV7-2 CASSLRPAMNTEAFF
TRBJ2-6 TRBV18 CASSPDQSFSGANVLTF
TRBJ2-5 TRBV28 CASTGGGSQYF
TRBJ2-2 TRBV29-1 CSVGGDSTGELFF